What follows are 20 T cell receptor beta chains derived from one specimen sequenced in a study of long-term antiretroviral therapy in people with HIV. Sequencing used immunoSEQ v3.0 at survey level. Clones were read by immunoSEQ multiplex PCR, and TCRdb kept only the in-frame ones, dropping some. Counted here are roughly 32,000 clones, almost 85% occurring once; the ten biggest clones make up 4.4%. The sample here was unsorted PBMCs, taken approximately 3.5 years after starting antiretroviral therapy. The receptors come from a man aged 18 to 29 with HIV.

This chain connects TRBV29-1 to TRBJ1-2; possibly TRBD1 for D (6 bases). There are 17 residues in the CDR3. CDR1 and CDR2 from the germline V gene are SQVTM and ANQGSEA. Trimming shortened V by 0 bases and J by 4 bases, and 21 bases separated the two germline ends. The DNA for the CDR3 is TGCAGCGTTGAAGACCGCAGGGGCGAGACTGGTCGCTATGGCTACACCTTC. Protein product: CSVEDRRGETGRYGYTF.

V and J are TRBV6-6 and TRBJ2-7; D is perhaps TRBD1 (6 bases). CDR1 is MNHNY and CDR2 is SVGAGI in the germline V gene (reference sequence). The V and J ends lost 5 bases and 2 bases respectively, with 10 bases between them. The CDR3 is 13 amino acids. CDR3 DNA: TGTGCCAGCAGTCTCGGACAGACCTACGAGCAGTACTTC. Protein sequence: CASSLGQTYEQYF.

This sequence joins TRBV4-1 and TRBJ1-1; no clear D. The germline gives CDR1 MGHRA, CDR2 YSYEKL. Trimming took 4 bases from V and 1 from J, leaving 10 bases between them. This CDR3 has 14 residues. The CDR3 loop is CASSPRAPNTEAFF. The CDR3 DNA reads TGCGCCAGCAGCCCCCGGGCCCCGAACACTGAAGCTTTCTTT.

CDR3 sequence (DNA): TGTGCCAGCAGTTCCCGGACAGTGAACACTGAAGCTTTCTTT. Its translation: CASSSRTVNTEAFF. J is TRBJ1-1 and V is TRBV27; D possibly corresponds to TRBD1 (6 bases). CDR3 length equals 14 residues. The V gene lost 4 bases and the J gene lost 0 bases, with 9 bases spanning the gap. Germline-derived CDR1 and CDR2 are MNHEY and SMNVEV (reference sequence).

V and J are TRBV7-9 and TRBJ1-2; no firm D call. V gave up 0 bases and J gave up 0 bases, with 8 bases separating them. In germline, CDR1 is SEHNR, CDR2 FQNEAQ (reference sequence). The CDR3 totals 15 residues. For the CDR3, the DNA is TGTGCCAGCAGCTTAGCAGACACCGCTAACTATGGCTACACCTTC. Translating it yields CASSLADTANYGYTF.

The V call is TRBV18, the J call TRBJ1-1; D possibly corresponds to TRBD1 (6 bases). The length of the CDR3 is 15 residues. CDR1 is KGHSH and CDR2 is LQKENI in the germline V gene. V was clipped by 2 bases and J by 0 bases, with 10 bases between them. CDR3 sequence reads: CASSPYREMNTEAFF. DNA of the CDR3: TGTGCCAGCTCACCATACAGGGAGATGAACACTGAAGCTTTCTTT.

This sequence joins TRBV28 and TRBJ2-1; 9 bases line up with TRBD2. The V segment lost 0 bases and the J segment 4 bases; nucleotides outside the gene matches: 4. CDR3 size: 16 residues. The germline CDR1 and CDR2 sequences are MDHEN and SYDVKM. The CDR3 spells CASSLWTSGEYNEQFF. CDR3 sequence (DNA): TGTGCCAGCAGTTTATGGACTAGCGGAGAATACAATGAGCAGTTCTTC.

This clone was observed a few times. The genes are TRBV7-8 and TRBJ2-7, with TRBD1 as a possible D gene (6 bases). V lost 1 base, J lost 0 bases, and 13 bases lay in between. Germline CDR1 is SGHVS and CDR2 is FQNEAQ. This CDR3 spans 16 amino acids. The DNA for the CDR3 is TGTGCCAGCAGCTTAGAGGCTAGCAGGGGCTCCTACGAGCAGTACTTC. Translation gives CASSLEASRGSYEQYF.

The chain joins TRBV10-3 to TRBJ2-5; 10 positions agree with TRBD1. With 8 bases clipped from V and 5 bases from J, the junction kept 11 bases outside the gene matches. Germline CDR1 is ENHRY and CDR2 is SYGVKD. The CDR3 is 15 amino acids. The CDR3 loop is CAISRTGGIGETQYF. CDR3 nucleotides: TGTGCCATCTCCCGGACAGGGGGGATTGGGGAGACCCAGTACTTC.

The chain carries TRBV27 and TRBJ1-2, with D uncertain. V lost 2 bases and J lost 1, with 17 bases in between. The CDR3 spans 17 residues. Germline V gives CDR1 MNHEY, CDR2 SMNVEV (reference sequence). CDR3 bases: TGTGCCAGCAGTTTACTGGCAGAACCCAGCCTTAACTATGGCTACACCTTC. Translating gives CASSLLAEPSLNYGYTF.

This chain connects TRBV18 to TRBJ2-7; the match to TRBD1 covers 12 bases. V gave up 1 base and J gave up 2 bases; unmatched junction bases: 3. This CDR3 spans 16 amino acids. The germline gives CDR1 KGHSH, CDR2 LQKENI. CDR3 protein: CASSPRGQGAAYEQYF. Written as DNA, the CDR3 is TGTGCCAGCTCACCACGGGGACAGGGGGCGGCCTACGAGCAGTACTTC.

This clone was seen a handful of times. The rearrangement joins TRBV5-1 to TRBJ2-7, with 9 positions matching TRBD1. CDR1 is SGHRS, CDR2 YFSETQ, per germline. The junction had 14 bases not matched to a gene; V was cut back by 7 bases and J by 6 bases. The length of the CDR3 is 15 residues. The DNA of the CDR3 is TGCGCCAGCTCTTTCCCGGGACAGGGTATTCTCGAGCAGTACTTC. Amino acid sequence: CASSFPGQGILEQYF.

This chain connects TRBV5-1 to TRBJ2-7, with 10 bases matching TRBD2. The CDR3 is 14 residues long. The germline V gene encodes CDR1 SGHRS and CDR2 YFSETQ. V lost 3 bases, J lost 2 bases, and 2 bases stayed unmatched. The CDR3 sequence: CASSWGTSAYEQYF. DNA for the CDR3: TGCGCCAGCAGCTGGGGGACTAGCGCCTACGAGCAGTACTTC.

The DNA for the CDR3 is TGTGCCAGCAGTTACAATCAGGGGAACACTGAAGCTTTCTTT. Translated, it gives CASSYNQGNTEAFF. The chain is built from TRBV6-5 and TRBJ1-1; perhaps TRBD1 as D (5 bases). Germline assignment: CDR1 MNHEY and CDR2 SVGAGI. The CDR3 totals 14 residues. The germline V and J ends were trimmed by 2 bases and 1 base, with 8 bases remaining between them.

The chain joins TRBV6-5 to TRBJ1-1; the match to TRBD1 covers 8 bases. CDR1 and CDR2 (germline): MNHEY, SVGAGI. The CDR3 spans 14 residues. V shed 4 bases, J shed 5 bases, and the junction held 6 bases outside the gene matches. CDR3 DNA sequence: TGTGCCAGCAGTTTACAGGGGGGTGGTACTGAAGCTTTCTTT. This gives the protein CASSLQGGGTEAFF.

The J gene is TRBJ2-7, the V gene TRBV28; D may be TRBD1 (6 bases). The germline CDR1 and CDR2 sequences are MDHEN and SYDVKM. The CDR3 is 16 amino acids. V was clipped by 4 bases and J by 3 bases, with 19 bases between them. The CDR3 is CASSSTTGRTSYEQYF. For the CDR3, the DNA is TGTGCCAGCAGTTCTACGACAGGCCGAACGAGCTACGAGCAGTACTTC.

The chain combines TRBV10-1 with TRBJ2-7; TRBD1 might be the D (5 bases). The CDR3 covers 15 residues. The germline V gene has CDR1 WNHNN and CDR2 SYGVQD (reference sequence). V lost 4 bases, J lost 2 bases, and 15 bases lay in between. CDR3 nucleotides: TGCGCCAGCAGTGTCTACCTTGACAGACCCTACGAGCAGTACTTC. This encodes CASSVYLDRPYEQYF.

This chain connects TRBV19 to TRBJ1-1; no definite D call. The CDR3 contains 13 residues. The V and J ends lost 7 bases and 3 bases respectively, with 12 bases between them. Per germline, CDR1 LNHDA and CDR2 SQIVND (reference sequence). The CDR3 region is CASNNWRDTEAFF. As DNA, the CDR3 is TGTGCCAGTAATAATTGGAGGGACACTGAAGCTTTCTTT.

CDR3 region: CASTLSAAQGVRAFF. The CDR3 DNA follows: TGTGCCAGCACCTTATCGGCGGCACAGGGGGTGAGAGCTTTCTTT. The chain uses TRBV6-6 and TRBJ1-1; TRBD1 aligns across 8 bases. The CDR3 totals 15 residues. J gave up 10 bases and V 7 bases, and 17 bases lay outside the gene matches. Germline loops: CDR1 MNHNY, CDR2 SVGAGI (reference sequence).

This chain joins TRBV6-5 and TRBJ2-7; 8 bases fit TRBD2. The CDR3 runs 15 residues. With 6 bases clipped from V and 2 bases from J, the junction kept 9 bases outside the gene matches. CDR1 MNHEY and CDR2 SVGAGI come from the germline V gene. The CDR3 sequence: CASRPAGGMTYEQYF. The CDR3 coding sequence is TGTGCCAGCAGGCCGGCGGGGGGTATGACCTACGAGCAGTACTTC.